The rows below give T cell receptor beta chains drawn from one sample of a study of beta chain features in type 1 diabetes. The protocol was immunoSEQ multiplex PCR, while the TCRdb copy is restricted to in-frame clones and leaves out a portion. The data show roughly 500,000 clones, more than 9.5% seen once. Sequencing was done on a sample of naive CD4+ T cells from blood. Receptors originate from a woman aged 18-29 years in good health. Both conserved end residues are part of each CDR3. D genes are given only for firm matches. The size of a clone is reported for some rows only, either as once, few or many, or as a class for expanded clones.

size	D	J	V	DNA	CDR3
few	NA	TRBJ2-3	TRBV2	TGTGCCAGCACCTTCGAGGGGGGGAGCACAGATACGCAGTATTTT	CASTFEGGSTDTQYF
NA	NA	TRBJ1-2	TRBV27	TGTGCCACCCGGAGGGGGGAGGGCTACACCTTC	CATRRGEGYTF
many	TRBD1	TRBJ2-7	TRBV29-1	TGCAGCGCCTTCAAACCGGGACAGGAGAACTACGAGCAGTACTTC	CSAFKPGQENYEQYF
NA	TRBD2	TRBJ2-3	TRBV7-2	TGTGCCAGCAGCTTAGGGTATAGGACTAGCGTCCATACGCAGTATTTT	CASSLGYRTSVHTQYF
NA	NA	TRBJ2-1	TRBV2	TGTGCCAGCAGTGATGCCGGATACTGGGATGAGCAGTTCTTC	CASSDAGYWDEQFF
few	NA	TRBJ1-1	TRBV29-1	TGCAGCGTTGGGGCAGGGTTTGGGACTGAAGCTTTCTTT	CSVGAGFGTEAFF
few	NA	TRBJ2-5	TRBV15	TGTGCCACCAGCAGAGATCTGGCAGCTACCCTCCAAGAGACCCAGTACTTC	CATSRDLAATLQETQYF
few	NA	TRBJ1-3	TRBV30	TGTGCCTGGAGCGTGAAGAGGAGCTCTGGAAACACCATATATTTT	CAWSVKRSSGNTIYF
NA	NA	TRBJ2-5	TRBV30	TGTGCCTGGAGTGTACAGAGCGGGCCCCGGGAGACCCAGTACTTC	CAWSVQSGPRETQYF
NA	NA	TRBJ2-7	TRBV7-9	TGTGCCAGCAGCCGCCAGGTTGGCGAGCAGTACTTC	CASSRQVGEQYF
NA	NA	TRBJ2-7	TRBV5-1	TGCGCCAGCAGCAAAGCGGGCGACAGCTCCTACGAGCAGTACTTC	CASSKAGDSSYEQYF
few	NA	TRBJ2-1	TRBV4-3	TGCGCCAGCAGCCGACGGACGTACAATGAGCAGTTCTTC	CASSRRTYNEQFF
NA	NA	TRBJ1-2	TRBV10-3	TGTGCCATCACTGGAGATCAAATCCCTGCCGGCTACACCTTC	CAITGDQIPAGYTF
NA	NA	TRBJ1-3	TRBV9	TGTGCCAGCAGCGTCGAACCCAGCGGCAACACCATATATTTT	CASSVEPSGNTIYF
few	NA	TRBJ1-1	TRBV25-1	TGTGCCAGCAGTCCGGGGACGGACAAAGCTTTCTTT	CASSPGTDKAFF
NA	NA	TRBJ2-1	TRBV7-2	TGTGCCAGCAGCTCTACAGGGAGGGTGGGCAATGAGCAGTTCTTC	CASSSTGRVGNEQFF
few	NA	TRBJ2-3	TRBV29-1	TGCAGCGTTGAATTCGGGTACACAGATACGCAGTATTTT	CSVEFGYTDTQYF
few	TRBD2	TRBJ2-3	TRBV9	TGTGCCAGCCAGGCTGGTAGCGGGAGCACAGATACGCAGTATTTT	CASQAGSGSTDTQYF
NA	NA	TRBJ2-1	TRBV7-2	TGTGCCAGCAGCTTAGAACTTGAGCAGTTCTTC	CASSLELEQFF
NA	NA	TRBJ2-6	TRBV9	TGTGCCAGCAGCGTAGACCCTACCGGAACTGGGGCCAACGTCCTGACTTTC	CASSVDPTGTGANVLTF
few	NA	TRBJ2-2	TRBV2	TGTGCCAGCTCTCCGGGACACTTAACCGGGGAGCTGTTTTTT	CASSPGHLTGELFF
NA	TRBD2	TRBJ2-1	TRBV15	TGTGCCACCAGCAGTCCTAGAACTAGCGGGAGTAGGGGTGAGCAGTTCTTC	CATSSPRTSGSRGEQFF
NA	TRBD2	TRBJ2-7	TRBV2	TGTGCCAGCAAGACTAGCGGGACCATTTACGAGCAGTACTTC	CASKTSGTIYEQYF
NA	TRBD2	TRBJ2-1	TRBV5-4	TGTGCCAGCAGCTTGGGCGGGAGGGGCAATGAGCAGTTCTTC	CASSLGGRGNEQFF
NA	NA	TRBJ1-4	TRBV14	TGTGCCAGCAGCCGCTTGGACAATCAGAAACTGTTTTTT	CASSRLDNQKLFF
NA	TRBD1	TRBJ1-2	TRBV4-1	TGCGCCAGCAGCCGGGGACAGGCCGATGGCTACACCTTC	CASSRGQADGYTF
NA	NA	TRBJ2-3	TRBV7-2	TGTGCCAGCAGCCCGGGATTCATTACGCAGTATTTT	CASSPGFITQYF
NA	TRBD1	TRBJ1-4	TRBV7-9	TGTGCCAGCAGCTCGGGACAGAGTACTGAAAAACTGTTTTTT	CASSSGQSTEKLFF
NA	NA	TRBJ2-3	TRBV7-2	TGTGCCAGCAGCGAGAGCACAGATACGCAGTATTTT	CASSESTDTQYF
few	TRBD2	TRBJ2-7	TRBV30	TGTGCCTGGAGTGGACTAGCGGGACGCCTCAGGTACGAGCAGTACTTC	CAWSGLAGRLRYEQYF
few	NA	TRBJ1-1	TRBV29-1	TGCAGCGTTGTCCCTTTGCGTGGGGCTGAAGCTTTCTTT	CSVVPLRGAEAFF
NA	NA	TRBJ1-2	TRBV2	TGTGCCAGCAGTGAAGTACTATTAGGCTACACCTTC	CASSEVLLGYTF
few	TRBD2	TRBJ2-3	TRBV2	TGTGCCAGCAATCTAGCGGGTTTCAGCACAGATACGCAGTATTTT	CASNLAGFSTDTQYF
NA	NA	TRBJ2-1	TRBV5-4	TGTGCCAGCAGCTTCCCCCTAGGGGACGACAATGAGCAGTTCTTC	CASSFPLGDDNEQFF
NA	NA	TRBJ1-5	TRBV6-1	TGTGCCAGCCGGGTTGGAGGCTCTAGCAATCAGCCCCAGCATTTT	CASRVGGSSNQPQHF
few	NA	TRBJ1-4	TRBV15	TGTGCCACCAGCAGAGTACGAGGATTACAACTGTTTTTT	CATSRVRGLQLFF
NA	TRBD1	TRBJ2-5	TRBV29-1	TGCAGCGTTTGGACCACAGGGGGCCAAGAGACCCAGTACTTC	CSVWTTGGQETQYF
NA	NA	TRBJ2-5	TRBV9	TGTGCCAGCAGCCCAGACGGACAAGAGACCCAGTACTTC	CASSPDGQETQYF
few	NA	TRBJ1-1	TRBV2	TGTGCCAGCAGGCTCAGGGCCATGAACACTGAAGCTTTCTTT	CASRLRAMNTEAFF
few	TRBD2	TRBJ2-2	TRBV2	TGTGCCAGCAGTTCCCGACTAGCGGGAGACACCGGGGAGCTGTTTTTT	CASSSRLAGDTGELFF
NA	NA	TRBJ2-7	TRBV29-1	TGCAGCGTTGACCGGGACGGAGATTCCTACGAGCAGTACTTC	CSVDRDGDSYEQYF
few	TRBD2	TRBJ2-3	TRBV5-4	TGTGCCAGCAGCTTGGAGGCTAGCGGGGGCACAGATACGCAGTATTTT	CASSLEASGGTDTQYF
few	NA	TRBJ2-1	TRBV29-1	TGCAGCGTCTACAGGGTTCTACCCTACAATGAGCAGTTCTTC	CSVYRVLPYNEQFF
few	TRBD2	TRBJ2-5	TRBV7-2	TGTGCCAGCAGGTCCGGACTAGCGGGGGACCAAGAGACCCAGTACTTC	CASRSGLAGDQETQYF
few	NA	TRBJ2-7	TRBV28	TGTGCCAGCAAATCAGGAAAGTACGAGCAGTACTTC	CASKSGKYEQYF
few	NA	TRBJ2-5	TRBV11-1	TGTGCCAGCAGCCCCGGGGCCAAAGAGACCCAGTACTTC	CASSPGAKETQYF
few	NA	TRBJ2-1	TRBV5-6	TGTGCCAGCAGCCTGGGGTGGGGTAGGCAAGACAATGAGCAGTTCTTC	CASSLGWGRQDNEQFF
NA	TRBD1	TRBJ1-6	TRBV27	TGTGCCAGCAGGGCCGGGACAGGGGGCTATTCACCCCTCCACTTT	CASRAGTGGYSPLHF
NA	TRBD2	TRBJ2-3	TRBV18	TGTGCCAGCTCACCACCATCCTCGGGAGGGGATACGCAGTATTTT	CASSPPSSGGDTQYF
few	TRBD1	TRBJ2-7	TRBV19	TGTGCCAGTAGTACCCGACCGGGACAGACCTACGAGCAGTACTTC	CASSTRPGQTYEQYF